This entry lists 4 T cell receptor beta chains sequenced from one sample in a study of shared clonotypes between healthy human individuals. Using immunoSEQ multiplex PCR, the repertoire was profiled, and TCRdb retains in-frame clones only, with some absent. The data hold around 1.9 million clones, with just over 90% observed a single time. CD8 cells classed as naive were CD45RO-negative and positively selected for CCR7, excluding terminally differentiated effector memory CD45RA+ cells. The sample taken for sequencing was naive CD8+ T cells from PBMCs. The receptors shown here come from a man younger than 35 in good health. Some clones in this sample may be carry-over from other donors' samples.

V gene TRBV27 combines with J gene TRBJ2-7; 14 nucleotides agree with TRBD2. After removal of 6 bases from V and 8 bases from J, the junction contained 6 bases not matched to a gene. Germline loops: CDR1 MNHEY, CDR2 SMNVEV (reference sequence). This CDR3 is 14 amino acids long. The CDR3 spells CASSQGTSGSKQYF. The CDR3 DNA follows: TGTGCCAGCAGCCAAGGGACTAGCGGGAGTAAGCAGTACTTC.

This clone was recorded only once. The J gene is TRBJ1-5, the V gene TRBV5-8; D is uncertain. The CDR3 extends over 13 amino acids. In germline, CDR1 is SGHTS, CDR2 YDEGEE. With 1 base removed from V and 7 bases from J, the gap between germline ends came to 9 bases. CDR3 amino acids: CASSLNGLQPQHF. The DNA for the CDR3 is TGTGCCAGCAGCTTGAACGGGCTCCAGCCCCAGCATTTT. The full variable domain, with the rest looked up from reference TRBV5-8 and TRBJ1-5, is EAGVTQSPTHLIKTRGQQATLRCSPISGHTSVYWYQQALGLGLQFLLWYDEGEERNRGNFPPRFSGRQFPNYSSELNVNALELEDSALYLCASSLNGLQPQHFGDGTRLSIL.

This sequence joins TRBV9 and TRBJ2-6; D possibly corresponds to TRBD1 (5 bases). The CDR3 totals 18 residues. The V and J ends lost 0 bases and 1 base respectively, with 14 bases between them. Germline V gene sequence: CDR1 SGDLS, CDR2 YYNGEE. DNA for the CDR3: TGTGCCAGCAGCGTAGGACAGACCCAAATTTCTGGGGCCAACGTCCTGACTTTC. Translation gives CASSVGQTQISGANVLTF.

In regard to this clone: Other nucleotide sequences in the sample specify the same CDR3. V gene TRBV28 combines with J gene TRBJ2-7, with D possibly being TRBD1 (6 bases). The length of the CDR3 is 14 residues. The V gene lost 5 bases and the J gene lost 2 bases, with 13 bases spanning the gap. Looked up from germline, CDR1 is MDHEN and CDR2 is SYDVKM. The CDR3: CASSLTGSAYEQYF. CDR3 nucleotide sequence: TGTGCCAGCAGTCTCACAGGGTCCGCCTACGAGCAGTACTTC.